A single sample is the source of the 25 T cell receptor beta chains below, sequenced in a study of T cell responses to AZD1222 COVID-19 vaccine (dated by TCRdb to the early 2020s). The sample's time point label, in plain terms: baseline before first vaccination. The library relied on the immunoSEQ multiplex PCR assay. TCRdb retrieved this table from immuneACCESS and kept in-frame rearrangements only. Not all clones are present; in checked studies, unresolved V genes account for under half, and no reason is known for the remainder. The sample table contains roughly 120,000 clones; only one count was recorded for roughly 94% of them. The top ten hold around 7% of the sample. The sample here was peripheral blood, taken on day 0 of AZD1222 vaccination. The receptors here all came from an adult in good health.

The genes are TRBV18 and TRBJ1-1; no reliable D call. V was trimmed by 3 bases and J by 1 base, leaving 12 bases between them. This CDR3 is built from 15 residues. Germline loops: CDR1 KGHSH, CDR2 LQKENI. The CDR3, as DNA: TGTGCCAGCTCACCGGAGCCGGGCGGGAACACTGAAGCTTTCTTT. Amino acids: CASSPEPGGNTEAFF.

This clone has only one observation. The chain employs TRBV6-2 or TRBV6-3 and TRBJ2-2; 9 nucleotides align to TRBD2. Unmatched junction bases numbered 12, after V lost 4 bases and J lost 3 bases. The CDR3 is made up of 18 amino acids. Germline V lookup: CDR1 MNHEY, CDR2 SVGEGT. CDR3 nucleotide sequence: TGTGCCAGCAGTTTTCCCGCCACTAGCGGGCTTTACACCGGGGAGCTGTTTTTT. It translates to CASSFPATSGLYTGELFF.

The chain joins TRBV4-1 to TRBJ1-2; D gene uncertain. The CDR3 loop spans 17 amino acids. In germline, CDR1 is MGHRA, CDR2 YSYEKL. Trimming removed 1 base at V and 2 bases at J, with 17 bases between. The CDR3 coding sequence is TGCGCCAGCAGCCAAGGCAACGGTCCCCAAGCGAACTATGGCTACACCTTC. Amino acids: CASSQGNGPQANYGYTF.

The chain has TRBV7-8 and TRBJ1-1, with D tentatively TRBD1 (5 bases). The CDR3 is 14 amino acids. Germline lookup yields CDR1 SGHVS and CDR2 FQNEAQ. Trimming left V 4 bases short and J 3 bases short, with 12 bases between. CDR3 loop: CASSSWGGDTEAFF. In DNA form, the CDR3 reads TGTGCCAGCAGCTCGTGGGGCGGGGACACTGAAGCTTTCTTT.

The rearrangement uses TRBV4-1 and TRBJ1-3; D is uncertain. The V and J ends lost 1 base and 5 bases respectively, with 12 bases between them. CDR3 length: 15 amino acids. Germline CDR1 is MGHRA and CDR2 is YSYEKL. The CDR3 reads CASSQVGEGRNTIYF. The CDR3 DNA is TGCGCCAGCAGCCAAGTGGGCGAAGGGAGAAACACCATATATTTT.

CDR3 sequence: CASSLSNRENQPQHF. In nucleotides, the CDR3 is TGTGCCAGCAGTTTATCGAACAGGGAAAATCAGCCCCAGCATTTT. This rearrangement joins TRBV27 to TRBJ1-5; maybe TRBD1 (6 bases). This CDR3 has 15 amino acids. The germline V gene encodes CDR1 MNHEY and CDR2 SMNVEV (reference sequence). Deletions cut 0 bases from V and 4 bases from J, with 10 bases between.

The chain has TRBV7-9 and TRBJ2-3; tentative D call: TRBD2 (5 bases). Germline CDR1 reads SEHNR; CDR2 reads FQNEAQ (reference sequence). The germline V and J ends were trimmed by 1 base and 1 base, with 12 bases remaining between them. The CDR3 is made up of 16 amino acids. The CDR3 nucleotides read TGTGCCAGCAGCTTAGTGGCTGGGAGCCGCACAGATACGCAGTATTTT. This translates into CASSLVAGSRTDTQYF.

V usage is TRBV30 and J usage is TRBJ1-5, with a tentative D call TRBD1 (5 bases). Germline V gene data show CDR1 as GTSNPN and CDR2 as SVGIG (reference sequence). This CDR3 has 13 residues. Trimming removed 1 base from V and 6 bases from J, with 10 bases in between. This chain's CDR3 is CAWSAGRGQPQHF. CDR3 coding DNA: TGTGCCTGGAGTGCCGGGAGGGGTCAGCCCCAGCATTTT.

This rearrangement joins TRBV4-2 to TRBJ1-4; TRBD1 matches 7 bases. The V segment lost 0 bases and the J segment 7 bases; nucleotides outside the gene matches: 8. The germline V gene has CDR1 LGHNA and CDR2 YNFKEQ. This CDR3 is 16 amino acids long. CDR3 loop: CASSQEDRVGSEKLFF. CDR3 sequence (DNA): TGTGCCAGCAGCCAAGAAGACAGGGTTGGAAGTGAAAAACTGTTTTTT.

The chain has TRBV4-1 and TRBJ2-1; D not certain. Germline loops: CDR1 MGHRA, CDR2 YSYEKL. V lost 0 bases, J lost 10 bases, and 10 bases lay in between. The CDR3 length is 13 residues. CDR3 coding DNA: TGCGCCAGCAGCCAAGATCCCGACCAGGAGCAGTTCTTC. This encodes CASSQDPDQEQFF.

The chain uses TRBV6-5 and TRBJ2-7, with D uncertain. The CDR3 spans 13 residues. CDR1 MNHEY and CDR2 SVGAGI come from the germline V gene. V was cut by 0 bases and J by 0 bases, with 3 bases left in between. CDR3 region: CASSYSVSYEQYF. The CDR3 bases are TGTGCCAGCAGTTACTCGGTCTCCTACGAGCAGTACTTC.

The chain employs TRBV7-3 and TRBJ2-1, with TRBD1 identical over 10 bases. V gave up 3 bases and J gave up 5 bases; unmatched junction bases: 4. Germline loops: CDR1 SGHTA, CDR2 FQGTGA. The CDR3 runs to 15 residues. In nucleotides, the CDR3 is TGTGCCAGCAGCTTTTGGGACAGGGGTGACAATGAGCAGTTCTTC. Protein: CASSFWDRGDNEQFF.

V is TRBV28 and J is TRBJ1-2; 8 bases fit TRBD1. This CDR3 has 16 amino acids. Germline values: CDR1 MDHEN, CDR2 SYDVKM. V was pared by 3 bases and J by 3 bases, with 9 bases of the junction left unmatched. The DNA for the CDR3 is TGTGCCAGCAGTTTCACCAGGGGGCGCAGGGACTATGGCTACACCTTC. As protein: CASSFTRGRRDYGYTF.

This chain connects TRBV5-4 to TRBJ2-5; either TRBD1 or TRBD2 may supply D (6 bases each). V was clipped by 6 bases and J by 1 base, with 13 bases between them. CDR3 size: 14 residues. Germline V CDR1 and CDR2: SGHNT, YYREEE (reference sequence). CDR3 bases: TGTGCCAGCACCGAAGGGGGGCGCCAAGAGACCCAGTACTTC. Protein sequence: CASTEGGRQETQYF.

About this clone itself: Its ends do not fully match the called genes, so a read error is possible. V usage is TRBV18 and J usage is TRBJ2-4; D gene uncertain. Germline CDR1 is KGHSH and CDR2 is LQKENI. The CDR3 loop spans 14 amino acids. In nucleotides, the CDR3 is TGTGCCAGCTCACCAAGCACGACCTCAAGTGCAGAGAATTTC. This translates into CASSPSTTSSAENF.

The V and J genes are TRBV7-9 and TRBJ1-6; 8 nucleotides agree with TRBD1. CDR3 length equals 16 residues. CDR1 is SEHNR and CDR2 is FQNEAQ in the germline V gene (reference sequence). With V trimmed by 4 bases and J by 10 bases, 12 bases remained unmatched. The CDR3 loop is CASSSRQGAGTSPLHF. In nucleotides, the CDR3 is TGTGCCAGCAGCTCCCGTCAGGGGGCCGGAACATCACCCCTCCACTTT.

This clone was detected only once. This chain joins TRBV28 and TRBJ1-3; tentatively, D is TRBD1 (5 bases). The CDR3 runs to 16 residues. Trimming stripped 7 bases from V and 0 bases from J, with 16 bases between. Germline CDR1 and CDR2: MDHEN and SYDVKM. The CDR3 is CASIFGSGGSGNTIYF. CDR3 nucleotide sequence: TGTGCCAGCATCTTTGGATCGGGGGGCTCTGGAAACACCATATATTTT.

The table lists this clone with a count of one. The chain couples TRBV6-6 to TRBJ2-2; possible D gene TRBD1, 6 bases. Per germline, CDR1 MNHNY and CDR2 SVGAGI (reference sequence). V was pared by 8 bases and J by 2 bases, with 12 bases between. The CDR3 is made up of 14 amino acids. The CDR3 DNA is TGTGCCAGCCGGACAGCTGATAACACCGGGGAGCTGTTTTTT. The encoded protein is CASRTADNTGELFF.

The gene calls are TRBV7-9 and TRBJ1-1, with D perhaps TRBD1 (6 bases). Deletions cut 3 bases from V and 8 bases from J, with 16 bases between. CDR1 and CDR2 from the germline V gene are SEHNR and FQNEAQ (reference sequence). This CDR3 comprises 14 residues. DNA of the CDR3: TGTGCCAGCAGCTTCTCGGGGGCCCCGGTAGAAGCTTTCTTT. This translates into CASSFSGAPVEAFF.

The chain couples TRBV7-2 to TRBJ2-1, with 9 nucleotides matching TRBD2. V was clipped by 5 bases and J by 7 bases; unmatched bases: 9. CDR3 length: 15 residues. Looked up from germline, CDR1 is SGHTA and CDR2 is FQGNSA. The CDR3 nucleotides are TGTGCCAGCAGCCCAGGTGGTAGCGGGAGTAATGAGCAGTTCTTC. The encoded protein is CASSPGGSGSNEQFF.

The chain is built from TRBV6-2 or TRBV6-3 and TRBJ2-5, with 12 bases matching TRBD2. CDR1 is MNHEY, CDR2 SVGEGT, per germline. The CDR3 extends over 18 amino acids. V shed 2 bases, J shed 2 bases, and the junction held 9 bases outside the gene matches. This chain's CDR3 is CASSYPLAGGPGQETQYF. Here the CDR3 DNA reads TGTGCCAGCAGTTACCCCCTAGCGGGAGGGCCGGGGCAAGAGACCCAGTACTTC.

The chain is built from TRBV19 and TRBJ2-1; 7 positions agree with TRBD1. Germline assignment: CDR1 LNHDA and CDR2 SQIVND (reference sequence). V was pared by 7 bases and J by 0 bases, with 6 bases of the junction left unmatched. The CDR3 has 15 amino acids. DNA of the CDR3: TGTGCCAGTACCGGGACAGTGAGCTCCTACAATGAGCAGTTCTTC. Amino acids: CASTGTVSSYNEQFF.

The rearrangement links TRBV27 to TRBJ2-7; TRBD2 matches 11 bases. V lost 5 bases to trimming and J lost 7 bases; unmatched junction nucleotides: 7. This CDR3 comprises 14 residues. The germline CDR1 and CDR2 sequences are MNHEY and SMNVEV (reference sequence). DNA for the CDR3: TGTGCCAGCAGTATTAGCGGGAGGGCTGGAGAGCAGTACTTC. As protein: CASSISGRAGEQYF.

V is TRBV6-2 or TRBV6-3 and J is TRBJ1-3, with TRBD1 identical over 7 bases. CDR3 length: 14 amino acids. Germline V gives CDR1 MNHEY, CDR2 SVGEGT. Trimming at V came to 5 bases and at J to 7 bases, leaving 8 bases not matched to a gene. CDR3 amino acids: CASSPPGQANTIYF. CDR3 in DNA: TGTGCCAGCAGTCCCCCCGGACAGGCGAACACCATATATTTT.

CDR3 residues: CASSIGVASNQPQHF. The CDR3 region has the DNA TGTGCCAGTAGTATAGGGGTGGCGAGCAATCAGCCCCAGCATTTT. The genes are TRBV19 and TRBJ1-5; D is ambiguous. Trimming stripped 1 base from V and 1 base from J, with 8 bases between. The V gene's germline CDR1 is LNHDA and CDR2 SQIVND (reference sequence). This CDR3 spans 15 amino acids.